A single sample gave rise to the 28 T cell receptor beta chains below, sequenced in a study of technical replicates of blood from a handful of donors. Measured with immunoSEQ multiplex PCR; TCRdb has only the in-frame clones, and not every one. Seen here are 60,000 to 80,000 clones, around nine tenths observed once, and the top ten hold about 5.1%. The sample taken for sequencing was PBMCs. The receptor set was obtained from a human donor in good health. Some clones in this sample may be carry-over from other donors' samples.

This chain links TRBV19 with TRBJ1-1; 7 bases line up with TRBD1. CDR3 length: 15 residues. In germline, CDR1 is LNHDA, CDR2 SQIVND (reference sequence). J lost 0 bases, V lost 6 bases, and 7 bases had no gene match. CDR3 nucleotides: TGTGCCAGTAGGCCCGGGACAGCGATGAACACTGAAGCTTTCTTT. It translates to CASRPGTAMNTEAFF.

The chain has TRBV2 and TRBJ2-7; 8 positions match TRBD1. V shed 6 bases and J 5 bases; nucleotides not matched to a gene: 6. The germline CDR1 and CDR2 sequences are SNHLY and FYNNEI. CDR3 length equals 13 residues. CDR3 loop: CASSEDRVHEQYF. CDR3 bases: TGTGCCAGCAGCGAGGACAGGGTTCACGAGCAGTACTTC.

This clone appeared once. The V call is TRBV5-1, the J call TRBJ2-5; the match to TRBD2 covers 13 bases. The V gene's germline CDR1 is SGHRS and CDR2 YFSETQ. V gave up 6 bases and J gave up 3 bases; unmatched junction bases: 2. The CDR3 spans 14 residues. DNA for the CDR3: TGCGCCAGCACCGGGACTAGCGGGGAAGAGACCCAGTACTTC. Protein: CASTGTSGEETQYF. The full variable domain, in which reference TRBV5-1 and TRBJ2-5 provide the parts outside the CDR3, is KAGVTQTPRYLIKTRGQQVTLSCSPISGHRSVSWYQQTPGQGLQFLFEYFSETQRNKGNFPGRFSGRQFSNSRSEMNVSTLELGDSALYLCASTGTSGEETQYFGPGTRLLVL.

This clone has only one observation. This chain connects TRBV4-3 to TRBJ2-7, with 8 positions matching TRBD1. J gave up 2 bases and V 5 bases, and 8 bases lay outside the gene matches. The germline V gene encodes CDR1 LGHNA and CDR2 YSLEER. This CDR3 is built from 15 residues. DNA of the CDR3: TGCGCCAGCAGCTATGGCCGGACAGGGACCTACGAGCAGTACTTC. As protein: CASSYGRTGTYEQYF.

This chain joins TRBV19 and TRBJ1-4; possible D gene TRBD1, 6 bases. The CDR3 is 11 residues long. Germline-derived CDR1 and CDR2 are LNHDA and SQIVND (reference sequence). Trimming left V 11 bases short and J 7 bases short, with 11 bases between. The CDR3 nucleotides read TGTGCCGCGATACAGGGTGAAAAACTGTTTTTT. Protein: CAAIQGEKLFF.

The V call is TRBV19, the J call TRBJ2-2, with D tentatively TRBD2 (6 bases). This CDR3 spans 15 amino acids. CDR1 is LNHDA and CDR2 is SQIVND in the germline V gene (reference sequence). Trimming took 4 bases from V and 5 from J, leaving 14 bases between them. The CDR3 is CASSTTAGGTGELFF. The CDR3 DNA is TGTGCCAGTAGTACTACCGCCGGGGGAACCGGGGAGCTGTTTTTT. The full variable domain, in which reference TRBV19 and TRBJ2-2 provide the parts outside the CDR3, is DGGITQSPKYLFRKEGQNVTLSCEQNLNHDAMYWYRQDPGQGLRLIYYSQIVNDFQKGDIAEGYSVSREKKESFPLTVTSAQKNPTAFYLCASSTTAGGTGELFFGEGSRLTVL.

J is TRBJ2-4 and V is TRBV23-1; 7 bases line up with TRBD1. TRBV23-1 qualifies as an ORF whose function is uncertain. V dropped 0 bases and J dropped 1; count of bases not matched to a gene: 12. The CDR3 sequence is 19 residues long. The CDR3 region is CASSQSDRFRATAKNIQYF. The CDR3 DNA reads TGCGCCAGCAGTCAATCGGACAGGTTCCGGGCGACGGCCAAAAACATTCAGTACTTC.

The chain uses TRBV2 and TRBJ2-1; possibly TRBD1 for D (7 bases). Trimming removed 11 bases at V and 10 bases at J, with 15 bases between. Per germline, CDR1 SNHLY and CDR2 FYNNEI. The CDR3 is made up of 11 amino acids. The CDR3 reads CAVYRGGEQFF. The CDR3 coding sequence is TGTGCCGTTTACAGGGGAGGAGAGCAGTTCTTC.

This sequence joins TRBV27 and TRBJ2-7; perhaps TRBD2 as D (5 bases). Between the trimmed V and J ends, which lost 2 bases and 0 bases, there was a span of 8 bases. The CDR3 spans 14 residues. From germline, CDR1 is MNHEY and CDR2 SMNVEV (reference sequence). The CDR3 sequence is CASSLRESSYEQYF. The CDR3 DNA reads TGTGCCAGCAGTTTAAGGGAGAGCTCCTACGAGCAGTACTTC.

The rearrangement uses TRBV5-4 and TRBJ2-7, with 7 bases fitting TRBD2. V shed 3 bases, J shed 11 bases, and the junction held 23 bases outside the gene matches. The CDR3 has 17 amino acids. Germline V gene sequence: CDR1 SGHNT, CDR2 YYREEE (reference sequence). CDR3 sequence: CASSSSRWAGAIWEEYF. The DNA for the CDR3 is TGTGCCAGCAGCTCCTCAAGGTGGGCGGGAGCGATCTGGGAGGAGTACTTC.

The CDR3 bases are TGCAGCGTTACCGGGACAGGGGCGCCTGAAGCTTTCTTT. It is translated as CSVTGTGAPEAFF. This chain links TRBV29-1 with TRBJ1-1; 10 nucleotides align to TRBD1. This CDR3 is built from 13 residues. Trimming removed 5 bases from V and 6 bases from J; junction bases left unmatched: 6. Germline V gene data show CDR1 as SQVTM and CDR2 as ANQGSEA.

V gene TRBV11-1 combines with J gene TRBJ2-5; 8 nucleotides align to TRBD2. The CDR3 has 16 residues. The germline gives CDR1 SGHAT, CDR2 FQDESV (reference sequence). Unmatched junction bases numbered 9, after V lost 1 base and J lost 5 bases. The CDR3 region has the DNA TGTGCCAGCAGCTTAGATTCTCCGGGAGGGAAGGAGACCCAGTACTTC. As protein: CASSLDSPGGKETQYF. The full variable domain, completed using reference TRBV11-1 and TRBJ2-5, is EAEVAQSPRYKITEKSQAVAFWCDPISGHATLYWYRQILGQGPELLVQFQDESVVDDSQLPKDRFSAERLKGVDSTLKIQPAELGDSAMYLCASSLDSPGGKETQYFGPGTRLLVL.

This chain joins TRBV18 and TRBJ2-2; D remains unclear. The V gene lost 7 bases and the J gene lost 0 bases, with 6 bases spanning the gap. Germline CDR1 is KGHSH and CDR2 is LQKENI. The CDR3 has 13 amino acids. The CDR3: CASCESNTGELFF. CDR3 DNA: TGTGCCAGCTGTGAGTCGAACACCGGGGAGCTGTTTTTT.

CDR3 sequence reads: CASSDSGVSGANVLTF. In DNA form, the CDR3 reads TGTGCCAGCAGTGATTCAGGGGTCTCTGGGGCCAACGTCCTGACTTTC. The chain is built from TRBV25-1 and TRBJ2-6; D might be TRBD1 (6 bases). The CDR3 consists of 16 residues. The V gene lost 3 bases and the J gene lost 0 bases, with 9 bases spanning the gap. The V gene's germline CDR1 is MGHDK and CDR2 SYGVNS.

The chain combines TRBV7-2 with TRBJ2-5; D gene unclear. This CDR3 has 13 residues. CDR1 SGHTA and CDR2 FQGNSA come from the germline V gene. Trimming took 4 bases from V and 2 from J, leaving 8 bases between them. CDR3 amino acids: CASSSLRQETQYF. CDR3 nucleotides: TGTGCCAGCAGCTCCCTGCGTCAAGAGACCCAGTACTTC.

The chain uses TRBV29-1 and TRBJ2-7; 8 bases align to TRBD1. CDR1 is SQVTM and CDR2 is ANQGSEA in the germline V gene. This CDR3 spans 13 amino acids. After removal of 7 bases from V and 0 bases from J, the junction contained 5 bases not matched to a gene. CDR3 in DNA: TGCAGCGCGCGCAGGGGGCACTCCTACGAGCAGTACTTC. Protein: CSARRGHSYEQYF.

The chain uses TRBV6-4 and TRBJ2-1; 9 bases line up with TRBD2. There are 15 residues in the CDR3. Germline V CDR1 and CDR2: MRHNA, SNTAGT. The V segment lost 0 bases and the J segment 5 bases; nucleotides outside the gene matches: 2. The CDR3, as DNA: TGTGCCAGCAGTGACTCTAGCGGGGGACACAATGAGCAGTTCTTC. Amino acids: CASSDSSGGHNEQFF.

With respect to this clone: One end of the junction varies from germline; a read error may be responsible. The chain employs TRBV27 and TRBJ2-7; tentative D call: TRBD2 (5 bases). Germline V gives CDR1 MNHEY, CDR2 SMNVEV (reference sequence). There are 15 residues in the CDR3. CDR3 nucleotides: TGTGTCAGCAGTCCGGACTTTAGCCCCTCCTACGAGCAGTACTTC. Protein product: CVSSPDFSPSYEQYF.

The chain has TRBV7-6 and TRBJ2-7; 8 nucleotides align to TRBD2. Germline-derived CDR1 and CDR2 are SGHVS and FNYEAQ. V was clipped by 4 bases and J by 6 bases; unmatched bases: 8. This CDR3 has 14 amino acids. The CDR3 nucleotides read TGTGCCAGCAGCTCGGGGGGGGAGAGAGTCGAGCAGTACTTC. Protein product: CASSSGGERVEQYF.

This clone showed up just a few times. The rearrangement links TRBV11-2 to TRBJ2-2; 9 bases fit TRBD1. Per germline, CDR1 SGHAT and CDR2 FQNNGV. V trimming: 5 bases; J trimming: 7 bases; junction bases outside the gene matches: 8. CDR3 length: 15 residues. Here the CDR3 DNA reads TGTGCCAGCAGCGCCGCGGGACAGGGTGACGGGGAGCTGTTTTTT. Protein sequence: CASSAAGQGDGELFF.

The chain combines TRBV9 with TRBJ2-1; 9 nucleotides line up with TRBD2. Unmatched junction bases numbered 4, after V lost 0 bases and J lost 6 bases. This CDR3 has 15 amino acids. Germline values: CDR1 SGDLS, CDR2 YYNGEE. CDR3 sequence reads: CASSVAQRGANEQFF. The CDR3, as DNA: TGTGCCAGCAGCGTAGCCCAGCGGGGGGCCAATGAGCAGTTCTTC. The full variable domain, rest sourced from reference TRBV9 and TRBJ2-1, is DSGVTQTPKHLITATGQRVTLRCSPRSGDLSVYWYQQSLDQGLQFLIQYYNGEERAKGNILERFSAQQFPDLHSELNLSSLELGDSALYFCASSVAQRGANEQFFGPGTRLTVL.

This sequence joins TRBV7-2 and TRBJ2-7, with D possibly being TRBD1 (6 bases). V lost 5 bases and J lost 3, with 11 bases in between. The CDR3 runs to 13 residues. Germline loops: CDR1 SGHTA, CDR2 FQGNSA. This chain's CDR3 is CASSPGTFYEQYF. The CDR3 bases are TGTGCCAGCAGCCCTGGGACATTCTACGAGCAGTACTTC.

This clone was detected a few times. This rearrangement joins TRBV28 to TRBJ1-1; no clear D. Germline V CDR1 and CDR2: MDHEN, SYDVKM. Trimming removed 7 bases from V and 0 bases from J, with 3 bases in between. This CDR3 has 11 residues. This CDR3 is CASTVNTEAFF. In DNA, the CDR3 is TGTGCCAGCACGGTGAACACTGAAGCTTTCTTT.

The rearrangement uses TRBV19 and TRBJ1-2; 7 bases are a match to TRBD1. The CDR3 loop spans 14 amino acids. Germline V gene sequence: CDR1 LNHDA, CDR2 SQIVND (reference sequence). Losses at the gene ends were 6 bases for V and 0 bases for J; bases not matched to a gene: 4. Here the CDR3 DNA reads TGTGCCAGTAGCCAGGGGGGATCTAACTATGGCTACACCTTC. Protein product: CASSQGGSNYGYTF.

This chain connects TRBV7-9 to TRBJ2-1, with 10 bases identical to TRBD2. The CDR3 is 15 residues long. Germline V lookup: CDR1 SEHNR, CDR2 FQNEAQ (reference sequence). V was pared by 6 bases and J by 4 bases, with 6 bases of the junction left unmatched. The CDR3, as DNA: TGTGCCAGCAGTCAAGCGGGGGGGAAATACAATGAGCAGTTCTTC. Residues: CASSQAGGKYNEQFF.

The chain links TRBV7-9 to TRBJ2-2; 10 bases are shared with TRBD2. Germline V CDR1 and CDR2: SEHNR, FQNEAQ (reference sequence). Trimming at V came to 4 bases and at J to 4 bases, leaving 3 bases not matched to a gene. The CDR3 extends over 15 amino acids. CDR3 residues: CASSSLAGVTGELFF. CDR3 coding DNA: TGTGCCAGCAGCTCTCTAGCGGGGGTCACCGGGGAGCTGTTTTTT.

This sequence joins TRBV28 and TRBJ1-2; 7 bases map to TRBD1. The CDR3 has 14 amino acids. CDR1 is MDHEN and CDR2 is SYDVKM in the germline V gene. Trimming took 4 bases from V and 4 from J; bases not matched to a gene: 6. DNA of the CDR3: TGTGCCAGCAGTTGGGCAGGGGGTGGCTATGGCTACACCTTC. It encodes CASSWAGGGYGYTF.

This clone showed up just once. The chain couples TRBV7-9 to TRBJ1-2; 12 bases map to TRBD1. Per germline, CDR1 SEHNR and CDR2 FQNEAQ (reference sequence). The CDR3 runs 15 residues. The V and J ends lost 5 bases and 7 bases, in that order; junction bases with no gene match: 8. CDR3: CASSPGTGGFGGYTF. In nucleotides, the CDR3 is TGTGCCAGCAGCCCGGGGACAGGGGGCTTCGGTGGCTACACCTTC.